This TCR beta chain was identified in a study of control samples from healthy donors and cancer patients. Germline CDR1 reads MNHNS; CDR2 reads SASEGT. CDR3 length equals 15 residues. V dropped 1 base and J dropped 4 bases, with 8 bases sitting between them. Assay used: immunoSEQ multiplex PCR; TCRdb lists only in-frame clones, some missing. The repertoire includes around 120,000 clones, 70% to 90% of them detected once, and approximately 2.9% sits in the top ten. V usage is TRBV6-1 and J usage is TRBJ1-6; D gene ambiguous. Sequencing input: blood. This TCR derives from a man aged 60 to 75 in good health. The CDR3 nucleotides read TGTGCCAGCAGTGAAGAGGGTCCATATAATTCACCCCTCCACTTT. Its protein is CASSEEGPYNSPLHF.